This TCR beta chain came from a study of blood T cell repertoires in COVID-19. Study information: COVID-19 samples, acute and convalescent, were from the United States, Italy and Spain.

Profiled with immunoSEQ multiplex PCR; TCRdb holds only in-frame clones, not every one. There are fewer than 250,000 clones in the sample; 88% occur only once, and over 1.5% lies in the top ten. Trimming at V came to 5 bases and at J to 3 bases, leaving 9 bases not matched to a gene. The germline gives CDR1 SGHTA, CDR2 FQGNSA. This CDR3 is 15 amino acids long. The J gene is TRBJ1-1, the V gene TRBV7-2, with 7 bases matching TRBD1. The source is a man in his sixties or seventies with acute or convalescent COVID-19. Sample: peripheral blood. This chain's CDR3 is CASSVRRDRYTEAFF. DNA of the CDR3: TGTGCCAGCAGCGTCCGCCGGGACAGATACACTGAAGCTTTCTTT.